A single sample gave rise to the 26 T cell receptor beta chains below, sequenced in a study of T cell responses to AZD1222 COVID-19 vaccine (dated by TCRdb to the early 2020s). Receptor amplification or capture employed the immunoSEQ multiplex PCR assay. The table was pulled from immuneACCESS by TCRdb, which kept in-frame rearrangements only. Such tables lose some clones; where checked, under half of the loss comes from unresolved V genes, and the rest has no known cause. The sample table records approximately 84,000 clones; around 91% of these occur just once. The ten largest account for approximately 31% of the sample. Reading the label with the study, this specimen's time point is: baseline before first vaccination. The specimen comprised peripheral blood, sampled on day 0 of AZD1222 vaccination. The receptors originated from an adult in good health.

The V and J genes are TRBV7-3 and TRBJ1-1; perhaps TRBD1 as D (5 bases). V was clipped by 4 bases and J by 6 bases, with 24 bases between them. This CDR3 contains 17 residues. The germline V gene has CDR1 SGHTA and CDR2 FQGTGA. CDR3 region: CASSYVGPLGSGAEAFF. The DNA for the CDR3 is TGTGCCAGCAGCTATGTAGGCCCATTAGGCTCGGGGGCTGAAGCTTTCTTT. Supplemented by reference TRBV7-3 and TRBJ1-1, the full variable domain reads GAGVSQTPSNKVTEKGKYVELRCDPISGHTALYWYRQSLGQGPEFLIYFQGTGAADDSGLPNDRFFAVRPEGSVSTLKIQRTERGDSAVYLCASSYVGPLGSGAEAFFGQGTRLTVV.

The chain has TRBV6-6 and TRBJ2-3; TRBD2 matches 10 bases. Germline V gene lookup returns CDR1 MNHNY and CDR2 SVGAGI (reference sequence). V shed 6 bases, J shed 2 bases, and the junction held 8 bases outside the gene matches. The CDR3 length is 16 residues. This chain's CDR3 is CASSLDGLAVTDTQYF. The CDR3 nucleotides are TGTGCCAGCAGCCTTGACGGACTAGCGGTCACAGATACGCAGTATTTT.

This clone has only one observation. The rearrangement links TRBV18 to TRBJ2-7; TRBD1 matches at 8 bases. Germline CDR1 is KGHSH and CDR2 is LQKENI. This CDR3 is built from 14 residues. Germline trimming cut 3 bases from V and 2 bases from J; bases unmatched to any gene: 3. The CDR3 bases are TGTGCCAGCTCACCGACAGGGGAGCCCTACGAGCAGTACTTC. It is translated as CASSPTGEPYEQYF.

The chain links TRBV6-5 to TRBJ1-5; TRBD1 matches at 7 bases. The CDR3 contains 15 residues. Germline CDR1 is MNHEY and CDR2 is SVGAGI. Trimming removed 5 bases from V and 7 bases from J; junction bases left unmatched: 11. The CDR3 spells CASSLDRVSGQPQHF. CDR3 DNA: TGTGCCAGCAGTCTTGACAGGGTCAGCGGCCAGCCCCAGCATTTT.

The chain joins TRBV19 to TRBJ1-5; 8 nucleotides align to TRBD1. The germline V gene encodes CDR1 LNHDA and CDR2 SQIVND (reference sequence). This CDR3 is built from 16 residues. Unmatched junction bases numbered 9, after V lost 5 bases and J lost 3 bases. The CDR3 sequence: CASSSSPGQVNQPQHF. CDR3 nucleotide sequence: TGTGCCAGTAGTTCTAGCCCGGGACAGGTCAATCAGCCCCAGCATTTT.

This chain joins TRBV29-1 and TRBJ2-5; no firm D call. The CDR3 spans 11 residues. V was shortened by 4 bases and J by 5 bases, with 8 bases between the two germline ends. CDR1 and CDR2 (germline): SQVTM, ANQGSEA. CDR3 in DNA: TGCAGCGTTGCCAGCGCGGAGACCCAGTACTTC. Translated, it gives CSVASAETQYF.

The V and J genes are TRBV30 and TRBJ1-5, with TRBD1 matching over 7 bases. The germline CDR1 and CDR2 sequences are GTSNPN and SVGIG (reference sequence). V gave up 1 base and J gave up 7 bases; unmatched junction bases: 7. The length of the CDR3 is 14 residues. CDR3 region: CAWSEGQGEQPQHF. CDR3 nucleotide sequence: TGTGCCTGGAGTGAAGGGCAGGGGGAGCAGCCCCAGCATTTT.

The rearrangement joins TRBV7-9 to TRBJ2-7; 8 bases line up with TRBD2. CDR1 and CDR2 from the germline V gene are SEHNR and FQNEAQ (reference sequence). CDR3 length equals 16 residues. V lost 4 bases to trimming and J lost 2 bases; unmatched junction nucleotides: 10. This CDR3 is CASSSPTLAGTYEQYF. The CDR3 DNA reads TGTGCCAGCAGCTCCCCTACTTTAGCGGGGACCTACGAGCAGTACTTC.

For the CDR3, the DNA is TGTGCCAGCAGCTCCTTCGGGGGCACTGAAGCTTTCTTT. Its protein product is CASSSFGGTEAFF. V and J are TRBV5-5 and TRBJ1-1; a weak D match, TRBD1 (5 bases). The CDR3 totals 13 residues. Germline V gene sequence: CDR1 SGHKS, CDR2 YYEKEE (reference sequence). Trimming pared 3 bases from V and 4 bases from J, leaving 10 bases between.

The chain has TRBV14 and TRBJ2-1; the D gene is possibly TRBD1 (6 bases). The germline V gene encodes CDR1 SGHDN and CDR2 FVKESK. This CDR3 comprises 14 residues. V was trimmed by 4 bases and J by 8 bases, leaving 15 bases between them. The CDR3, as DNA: TGTGCCAGCAGCCGAGGGGGTGGGGCCTATGAGCAGTTCTTC. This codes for CASSRGGGAYEQFF.

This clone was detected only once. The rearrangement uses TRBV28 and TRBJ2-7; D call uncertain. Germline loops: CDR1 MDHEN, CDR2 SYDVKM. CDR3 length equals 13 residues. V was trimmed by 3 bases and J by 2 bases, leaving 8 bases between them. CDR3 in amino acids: CASSFQRAYEQYF. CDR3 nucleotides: TGTGCCAGCAGTTTCCAGCGAGCCTACGAGCAGTACTTC.

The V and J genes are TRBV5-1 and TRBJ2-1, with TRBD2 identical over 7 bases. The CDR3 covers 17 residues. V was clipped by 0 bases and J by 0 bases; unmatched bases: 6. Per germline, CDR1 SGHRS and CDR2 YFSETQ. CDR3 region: CASSLGASGGSYNEQFF. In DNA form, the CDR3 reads TGCGCCAGCAGCTTGGGGGCTAGCGGAGGCTCCTACAATGAGCAGTTCTTC.

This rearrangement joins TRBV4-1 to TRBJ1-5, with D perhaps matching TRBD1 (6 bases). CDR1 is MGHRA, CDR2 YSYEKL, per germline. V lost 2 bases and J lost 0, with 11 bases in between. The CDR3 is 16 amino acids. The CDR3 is CASSQMGASSNQPQHF. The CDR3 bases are TGCGCCAGCAGCCAAATGGGGGCCAGTAGCAATCAGCCCCAGCATTTT.

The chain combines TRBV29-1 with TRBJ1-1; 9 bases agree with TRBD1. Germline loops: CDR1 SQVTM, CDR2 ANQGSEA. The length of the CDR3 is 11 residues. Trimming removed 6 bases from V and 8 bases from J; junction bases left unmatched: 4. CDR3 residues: CSVETGGEAFF. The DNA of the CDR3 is TGCAGCGTAGAGACAGGGGGAGAAGCTTTCTTT.

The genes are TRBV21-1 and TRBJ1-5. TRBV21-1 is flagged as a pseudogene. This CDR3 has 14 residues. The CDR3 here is CASSRKGGGQPQHF. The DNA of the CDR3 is TGTGCCAGCAGTCGGAAGGGAGGCGGGCAGCCCCAGCATTTT.

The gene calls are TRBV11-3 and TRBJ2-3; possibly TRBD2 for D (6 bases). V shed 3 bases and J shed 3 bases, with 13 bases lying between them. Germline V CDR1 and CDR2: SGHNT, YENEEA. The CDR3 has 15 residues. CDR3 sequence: CASSFGGGPTDTQYF. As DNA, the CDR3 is TGTGCCAGCAGCTTCGGTGGAGGGCCGACAGATACGCAGTATTTT. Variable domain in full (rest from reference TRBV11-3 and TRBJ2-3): EAGVVQSPRYKIIEKKQPVAFWCNPISGHNTLYWYLQNLGQGPELLIRYENEEAVDDSQLPKDRFSAERLKGVDSTLKIQPAELGDSAVYLCASSFGGGPTDTQYFGPGTRLTVL.

CDR3 in amino acids: CASSLDEGTLYNEQFF. CDR3 sequence (DNA): TGCGCCAGCAGCTTAGACGAGGGGACCCTCTACAATGAGCAGTTCTTC. The V and J genes are TRBV5-1 and TRBJ2-1; tentatively, D is TRBD1 or TRBD2 (5 bases each). The CDR3 length is 16 residues. Looked up from germline, CDR1 is SGHRS and CDR2 is YFSETQ. V dropped 2 bases and J dropped 3 bases, with 15 bases sitting between them.

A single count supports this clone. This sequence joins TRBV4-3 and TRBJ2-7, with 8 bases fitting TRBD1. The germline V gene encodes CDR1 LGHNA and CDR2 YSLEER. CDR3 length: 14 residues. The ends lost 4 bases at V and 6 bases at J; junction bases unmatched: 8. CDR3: CASSLGQGWVEQYF. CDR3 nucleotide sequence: TGCGCCAGCAGCCTCGGACAGGGTTGGGTCGAGCAGTACTTC.

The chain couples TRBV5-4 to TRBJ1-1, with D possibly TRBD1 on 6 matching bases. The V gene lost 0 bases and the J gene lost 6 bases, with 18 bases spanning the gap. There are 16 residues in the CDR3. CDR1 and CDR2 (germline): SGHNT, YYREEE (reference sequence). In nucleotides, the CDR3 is TGTGCCAGCAGCTTGGGTGGGGGCGACCGAAACGCTGAAGCTTTCTTT. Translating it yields CASSLGGGDRNAEAFF.

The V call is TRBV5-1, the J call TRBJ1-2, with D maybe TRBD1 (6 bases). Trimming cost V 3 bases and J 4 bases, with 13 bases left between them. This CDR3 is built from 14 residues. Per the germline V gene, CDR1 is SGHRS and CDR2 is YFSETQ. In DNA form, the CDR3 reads TGCGCCAGCAGCTCGGACAGTTCGGCCTATGGCTACACCTTC. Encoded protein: CASSSDSSAYGYTF.

In DNA form, the CDR3 reads TGTGCCAGCTCACCTCTACGGAAGGATACGCAGTATTTT. Protein product: CASSPLRKDTQYF. The V gene is TRBV18, the J gene TRBJ2-3; D is uncertain. CDR1 is KGHSH, CDR2 LQKENI, per germline. This CDR3 has 13 residues. Trimming took 3 bases from V and 6 from J, leaving 10 bases between them.

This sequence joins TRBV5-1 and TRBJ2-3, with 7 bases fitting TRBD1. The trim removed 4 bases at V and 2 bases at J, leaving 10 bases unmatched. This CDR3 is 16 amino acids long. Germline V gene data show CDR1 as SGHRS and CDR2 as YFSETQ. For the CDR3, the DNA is TGCGCCAGCAGCGGGCAAGGACAGGCAAACACAGATACGCAGTATTTT. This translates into CASSGQGQANTDTQYF.

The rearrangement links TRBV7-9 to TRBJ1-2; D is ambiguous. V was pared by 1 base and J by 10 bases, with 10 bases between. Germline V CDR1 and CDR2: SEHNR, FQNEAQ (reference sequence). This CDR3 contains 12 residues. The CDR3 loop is CASSLEDLYYTF. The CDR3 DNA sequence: TGTGCCAGCAGCTTAGAAGACCTTTACTACACCTTC.

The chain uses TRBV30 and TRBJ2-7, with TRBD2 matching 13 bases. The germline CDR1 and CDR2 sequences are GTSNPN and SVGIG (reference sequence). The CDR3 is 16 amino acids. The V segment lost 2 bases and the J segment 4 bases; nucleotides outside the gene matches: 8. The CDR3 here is CAWSLYGTSGTYEQYF. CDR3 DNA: TGTGCCTGGAGTCTTTATGGGACTAGCGGGACATACGAGCAGTACTTC.

The CDR3 nucleotides are TGTGCCAGCTCGACAGGGGTTGGCTATGGCTACACCTTC. Protein: CASSTGVGYGYTF. The chain employs TRBV18 and TRBJ1-2; TRBD1 matches 8 bases. This CDR3 comprises 13 residues. Germline-derived CDR1 and CDR2 are KGHSH and LQKENI. V shed 6 bases and J 4 bases; nucleotides not matched to a gene: 4. Together with reference TRBV18 and TRBJ1-2, the CDR3 gives the full variable domain: NAGVMQNPRHLVRRRGQEARLRCSPMKGHSHVYWYRQLPEEGLKFMVYLQKENIIDESGMPKERFSAEFPKEGPSILRIQQVVRGDSAAYFCASSTGVGYGYTFGSGTRLTVV.

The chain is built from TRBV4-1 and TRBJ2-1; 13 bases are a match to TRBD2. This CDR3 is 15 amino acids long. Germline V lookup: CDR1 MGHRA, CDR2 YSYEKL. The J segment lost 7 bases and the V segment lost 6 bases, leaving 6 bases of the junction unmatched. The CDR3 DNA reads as TGCGCCAGCAGGTTGATGGGACTAGCGGGAAATGAGCAGTTCTTC. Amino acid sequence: CASRLMGLAGNEQFF.